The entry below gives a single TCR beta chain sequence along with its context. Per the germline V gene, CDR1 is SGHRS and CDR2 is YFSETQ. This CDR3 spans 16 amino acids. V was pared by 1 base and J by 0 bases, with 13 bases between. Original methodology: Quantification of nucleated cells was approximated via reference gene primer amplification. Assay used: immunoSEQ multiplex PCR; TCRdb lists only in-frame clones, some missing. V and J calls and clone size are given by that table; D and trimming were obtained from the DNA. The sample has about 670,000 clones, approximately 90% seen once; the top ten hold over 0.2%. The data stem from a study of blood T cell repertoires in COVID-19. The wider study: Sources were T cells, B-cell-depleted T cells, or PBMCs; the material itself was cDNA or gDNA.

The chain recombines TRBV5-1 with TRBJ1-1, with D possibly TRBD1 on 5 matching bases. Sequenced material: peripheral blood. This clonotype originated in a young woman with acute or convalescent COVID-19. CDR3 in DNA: TGCGCCAGCAGCTTGCCTCGTGACAGTTTGAACACTGAAGCTTTCTTT. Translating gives CASSLPRDSLNTEAFF.